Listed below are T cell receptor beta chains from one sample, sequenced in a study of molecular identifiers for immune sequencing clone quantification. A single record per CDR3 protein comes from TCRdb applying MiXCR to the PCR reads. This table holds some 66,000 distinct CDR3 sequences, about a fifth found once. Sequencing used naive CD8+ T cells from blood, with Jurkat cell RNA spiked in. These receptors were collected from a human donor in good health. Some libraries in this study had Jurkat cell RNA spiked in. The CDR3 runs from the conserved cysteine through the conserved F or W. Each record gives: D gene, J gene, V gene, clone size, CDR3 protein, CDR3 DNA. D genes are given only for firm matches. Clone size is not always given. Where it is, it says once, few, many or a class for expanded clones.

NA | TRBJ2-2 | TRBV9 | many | CASSVDGRTGELFF | TGTGCCAGCAGCGTGGACGGTCGAACCGGGGAGCTGTTTTTT
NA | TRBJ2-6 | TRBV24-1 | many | CATSDTGANVLTF | TGTGCCACCAGTGATACTGGGGCCAACGTCCTGACTTTC
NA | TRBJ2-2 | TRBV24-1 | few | CAAGTGTLGPNTGELFF | TGTGCCGCCGGAACCGGGACGTTGGGTCCGAACACCGGGGAGCTGTTCTTT
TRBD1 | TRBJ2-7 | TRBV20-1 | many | CSASPRDRTSLEQYF | TGCAGTGCTAGCCCACGGGACAGGACCAGTCTCGAGCAGTACTTC
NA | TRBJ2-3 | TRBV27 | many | CASHQADVPPDTQYF | TGTGCCAGCCACCAAGCGGACGTCCCCCCAGATACGCAGTATTTT
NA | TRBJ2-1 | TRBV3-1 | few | CASSPQAPHPYEQFF | TGTGCCAGCAGCCCCCAGGCCCCTCACCCCTATGAGCAGTTCTTC
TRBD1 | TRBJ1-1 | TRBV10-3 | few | CAIRETGSLNTEAFF | TGTGCCATCAGAGAGACAGGGTCCCTGAACACTGAAGCTTTCTTT
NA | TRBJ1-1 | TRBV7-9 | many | CASSLIGRDTEAFF | TGTGCCAGCAGCTTAATTGGCAGAGACACTGAAGCTTTCTTT
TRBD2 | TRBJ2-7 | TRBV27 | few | CASSLRLAGPYEQYF | TGTGCCAGCAGTTTAAGACTAGCGGGACCATACGAGCAGTACTTC
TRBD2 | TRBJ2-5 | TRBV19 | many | CASRHGGLAEETQYF | TGTGCCAGTCGGCACGGGGGACTAGCGGAAGAGACCCAGTACTTC
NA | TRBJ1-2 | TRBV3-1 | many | CASSQDSGEGRYTF | TGTGCCAGCAGCCAAGACTCAGGGGAGGGTCGCTACACCTTC
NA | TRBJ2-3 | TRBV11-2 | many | CASSLDPGLTDTQYF | TGTGCCAGCAGCTTAGATCCTGGACTCACAGATACGCAGTATTTT
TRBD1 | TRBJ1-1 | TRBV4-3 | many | CASSLTDRGAEAFF | TGCGCCAGCAGCCTTACGGACAGGGGCGCTGAAGCTTTCTTT
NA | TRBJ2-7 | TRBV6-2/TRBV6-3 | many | CASSSAYEQYF | TGTGCCAGCAGTTCCGCCTACGAGCAGTACTTC
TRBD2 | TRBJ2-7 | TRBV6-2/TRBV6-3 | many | CASSTGLGAYEQYF | TGTGCCAGCAGTACCGGACTAGGGGCCTACGAGCAGTACTTC
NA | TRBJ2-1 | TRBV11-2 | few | CASSLVSDNGQFF | TGTGCCAGCAGCTTAGTCTCCGACAATGGGCAGTTCTTC
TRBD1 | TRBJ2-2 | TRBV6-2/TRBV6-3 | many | CASSPTGGAVGELFF | TGTGCCAGCAGTCCGACAGGGGGCGCGGTCGGGGAGCTGTTTTTT
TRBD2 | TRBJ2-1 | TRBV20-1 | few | CSVPAGVGNEQFF | TGCAGTGTTCCAGCGGGAGTGGGCAATGAGCAGTTCTTC
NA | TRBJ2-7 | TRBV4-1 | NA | CASSSDDLTGGSDEQYF | TGCGCCAGCAGCTCCGACGACTTGACAGGCGGTAGTGACGAGCAGTACTTC
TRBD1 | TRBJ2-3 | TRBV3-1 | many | CASVQTGSTDTQYF | TGTGCCAGCGTACAGACAGGGAGCACAGATACGCAGTATTTT
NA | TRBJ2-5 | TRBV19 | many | CASRGLLEEETQYF | TGTGCCAGTAGGGGACTTCTTGAAGAAGAGACCCAGTACTTC
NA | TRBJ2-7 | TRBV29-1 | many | CSVRYPTSAEQYF | TGCAGCGTGCGCTATCCGACTAGTGCCGAGCAGTACTTC
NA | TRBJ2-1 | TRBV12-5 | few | CASGLLRDEQFF | TGTGCTAGTGGTTTGCTCCGGGATGAGCAGTTCTTC
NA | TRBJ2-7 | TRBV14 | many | CASSHPGQHYEQYF | TGTGCCAGCAGTCATCCGGGACAACACTACGAGCAGTACTTC
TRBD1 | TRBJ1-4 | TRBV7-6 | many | CASSNGDRVFSNEKLFF | TGTGCCAGCAGCAATGGGGACAGGGTTTTTTCTAATGAAAAACTGTTTTTT
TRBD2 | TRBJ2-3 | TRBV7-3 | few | CASSPMGLADTDTQYF | TGTGCCAGCAGCCCGATGGGACTAGCGGACACAGATACGCAGTATTTT
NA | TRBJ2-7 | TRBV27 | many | CASRYVGGYHEQYF | TGTGCCAGCAGATATGTAGGAGGGTACCACGAGCAGTACTTC
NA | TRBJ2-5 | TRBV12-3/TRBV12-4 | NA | CASSFNQETRYF | TGTGCCAGCAGTTTTAACCAAGAGACCCGGTACTTC
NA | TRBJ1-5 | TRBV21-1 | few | CASLRNPSNQPQHF | TGTGCCAGCCTACGGAATCCTAGCAATCAGCCCCAGCATTTT
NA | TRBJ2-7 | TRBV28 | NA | CASSSGDTGSYEQYF | TGTGCCAGCAGTTCCGGGGACACAGGCTCCTACGAGCAGTACTTC
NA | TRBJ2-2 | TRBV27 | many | CASSFSPGRRNTGELFF | TGTGCCAGCAGTTTTAGTCCAGGACGGCGGAACACCGGGGAGCTGTTTTTT
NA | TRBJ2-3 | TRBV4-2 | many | CASSQETVAGREGWYSGTDTQYF | TGTGCCAGCAGCCAAGAGACGGTGGCAGGGAGAGAGGGGTGGTATTCTGGCACAGATACGCAGTATTTT
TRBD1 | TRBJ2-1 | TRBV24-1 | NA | CATSDLGTGYDEQFF | TGTGCCACCAGTGATTTGGGGACAGGGTATGATGAGCAGTTCTTC
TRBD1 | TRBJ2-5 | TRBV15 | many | CATSAPGQGPETQYF | TGTGCCACCAGTGCTCCGGGACAGGGGCCAGAGACCCAGTACTTC
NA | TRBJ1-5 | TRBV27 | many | CASSLLGSQPQHF | TGTGCCAGCAGTTTACTGGGGTCTCAGCCCCAGCATTTT
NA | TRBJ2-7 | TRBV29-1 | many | CSVHEGSGYEQYF | TGCAGCGTTCATGAAGGTTCCGGTTACGAGCAGTACTTC
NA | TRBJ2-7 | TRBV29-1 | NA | CSVEDLHTENSYEQYF | TGCAGCGTTGAAGATCTTCACACCGAAAACTCCTACGAGCAGTACTTC
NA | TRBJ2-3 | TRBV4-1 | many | CASSQPEVGGDTQYF | TGCGCCAGCAGCCAGCCAGAAGTGGGGGGAGATACGCAGTATTTT
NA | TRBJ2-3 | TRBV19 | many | CASSRSDPSRDTQYF | TGTGCCAGTAGTAGGTCGGACCCATCCCGGGATACGCAGTATTTT
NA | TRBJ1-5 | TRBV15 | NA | CATSRGQGNDQPQHF | TGTGCCACCAGCAGAGGCCAGGGGAATGATCAGCCCCAGCATTTT
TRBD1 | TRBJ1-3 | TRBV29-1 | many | CSVVLQGIGNTIYF | TGCAGCGTCGTCCTACAGGGGATTGGAAACACCATATATTTT
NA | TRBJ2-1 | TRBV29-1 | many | CSVEASLSLVRLGEQFF | TGCAGCGTTGAAGCCTCTTTATCGCTAGTTAGGTTGGGTGAGCAGTTCTTC